These T cell receptor beta chains were read from a single sample in a study of blood T cells in healthy people across ages. In TCRdb, the 5' RACE reads were re-called with MiXCR into one record per CDR3 protein. The data hold 710,000 or so distinct CDR3 sequences, with 22% observed a single time. Sample: blood. The receptors were gathered from a man between 65 and 80 years old in good health. Each CDR3 is given with its conserved first and last residue. Each record gives: clone size, D gene, J gene, V gene, CDR3 DNA, CDR3 protein. The D gene is left open where the match is weak. Part of the rows lack a size; the others show once, few, many or a class for expanded clones.

few,.,TRBJ1-2,TRBV5-1,TGCGCCAGCAGCTTCCGACAGTCGAGGCTAAACTATGGCTACACCTTC,CASSFRQSRLNYGYTF
few,TRBD1,TRBJ2-7,TRBV3-1,TGTGCCAGCAGCCAAGAGCTATGGGCAGGGGGCTACGAGCAGTACTTC,CASSQELWAGGYEQYF
.,.,TRBJ1-5,TRBV20-1,TGCAGTGCTAGGGGGGGCAGGGGAAGCAATCAGCCCCAGCATTTT,CSARGGRGSNQPQHF
.,.,TRBJ2-3,TRBV2,TGTGCCAGCATCCCAATGATCCCCAGCTCGGATACGCAGTATTTT,CASIPMIPSSDTQYF
few,.,TRBJ2-3,TRBV12-3/TRBV12-4,TGTGCCAGCATGCTCAGGAGTCGAGGAGCAGATACGCAGTATTTT,CASMLRSRGADTQYF
many,.,TRBJ2-1,TRBV7-9,TGTGCCAGCGTAGAGTTCTCCTACAATGAGCAGTTCTTC,CASVEFSYNEQFF
.,.,TRBJ2-7,TRBV5-1,TGCGCCAGCAGCTGGGGACAACAAGCATCTGAGCAGTACTTC,CASSWGQQASEQYF
.,.,TRBJ1-4,TRBV5-1,TGCGCCAGCAGCGTCCGGACCGGCGGGGATGAAAAACTGTTTTTT,CASSVRTGGDEKLFF
few,.,TRBJ1-1,TRBV5-1,TGCGCCAGCAGCTTGGAAGCAGGCACTACTGAAGCTTTCTTT,CASSLEAGTTEAFF
few,.,TRBJ2-6,TRBV12-3/TRBV12-4,TGTGCCAGCAGTTCCTGGACACCATCCTCTGGGGCCAACGTCCTGACTTTC,CASSSWTPSSGANVLTF
.,.,TRBJ2-7,TRBV20-1,TGCAGTGCCCGGGGCTTTCCATACGAGCAGTACTTC,CSARGFPYEQYF
.,.,TRBJ2-1,TRBV7-3,TGTGCCCGCAGCATTAACTCCTACAATGAGCAGTTCTTC,CARSINSYNEQFF
.,TRBD2,TRBJ2-1,TRBV11-2,TGTGCCAGCAGCTTATTGGGGACTAGCGGGGTGGATGAGCAGTTCTTC,CASSLLGTSGVDEQFF
few,TRBD1,TRBJ2-1,TRBV6-1,TGTGCCAGCGAGGTATTACCGGGACAGGGAAACAATGAGCAGTTCTTC,CASEVLPGQGNNEQFF
.,.,TRBJ2-1,TRBV29-1,TGCAGCGTTGGTCGACAGGTCGTCAACAGTGAGCAGTTCTTC,CSVGRQVVNSEQFF
.,.,TRBJ1-4,TRBV27,TGTGCCAGCAGCGGGCCATCGATGACTAATGAAAAACTGTTTTTT,CASSGPSMTNEKLFF
.,.,TRBJ1-2,TRBV7-9,TGTGCCAGCAGCTCAAGGGTGGGTGGAAGCTACACCTTC,CASSSRVGGSYTF